This is a list of T cell receptor beta chains from one sample in a study of cytomegalovirus exposure and HLA in healthy donors. The assay was immunoSEQ multiplex PCR, and TCRdb's table has in-frame clones only and misses some. In the table there are hundreds of thousands of clones, 65% to 80% of which are singletons. The sample comprised PBMCs. All receptors derive from a man in his forties or fifties in good health and CMV-seronegative. Both conserved end residues are part of each CDR3. A D gene is named only where the DNA matches it firmly. Size is omitted from some rows. Given values are once, few, many or a class for expanded clones.

J | D | V | size | CDR3 | DNA
TRBJ2-3 | TRBD1 | TRBV6-1 | . | CASSTSGQGTDTQYF | TGTGCCAGCAGTACCTCGGGACAGGGGACAGATACGCAGTATTTT
TRBJ2-7 | . | TRBV5-1 | . | CASSYGGGGAAKISYEQYF | TGCGCCAGCAGCTATGGGGGCGGTGGGGCAGCCAAAATATCCTACGAGCAGTACTTC
TRBJ1-5 | TRBD1 | TRBV19 | . | CASSISDRADQPQHF | TGTGCCAGTAGTATAAGCGACAGGGCCGATCAGCCCCAGCATTTT
TRBJ2-1 | . | TRBV6-6 | . | CASSSRWAGLYNEQFF | TGTGCCAGCAGCAGTAGATGGGCAGGCCTCTACAATGAGCAGTTCTTC
TRBJ1-1 | . | TRBV4-2 | few | CASSQDPQGFLTEAFF | TGTGCCAGCAGCCAAGACCCCCAGGGGTTCCTCACTGAAGCTTTCTTT
TRBJ2-1 | . | TRBV27 | few | CASSQGHSEQFF | TGTGCCAGCAGTCAGGGTCACAGTGAGCAGTTCTTC
TRBJ1-4 | TRBD1 | TRBV19 | . | CASRRIPGQGDEKLFF | TGTGCCAGTAGACGAATCCCGGGACAGGGGGACGAAAAACTGTTTTTT
TRBJ2-7 | TRBD2 | TRBV4-1 | . | CASSPLAGSYEQYF | TGCGCCAGCAGCCCGTTAGCGGGAAGCTACGAGCAGTACTTC
TRBJ1-4 | . | TRBV9 | once | CASSSSGQGKEKLFF | TGTGCCAGCAGCTCTAGTGGGCAGGGGAAAGAAAAACTGTTTTTT
TRBJ2-1 | TRBD2 | TRBV9 | . | CASSVALLAGGPGEQFF | TGTGCCAGCAGCGTAGCTTTGCTAGCGGGGGGGCCTGGTGAGCAGTTCTTC
TRBJ2-7 | . | TRBV19 | . | CASTSRDIHYEQYF | TGTGCCAGTACTTCCCGGGACATACACTACGAGCAGTACTTC
TRBJ2-6 | . | TRBV6-5 | . | CASSHKRSGANVLTF | TGTGCCAGCAGTCATAAGCGGTCTGGGGCCAACGTCCTGACTTTC
TRBJ1-2 | TRBD1 | TRBV10-3 | . | CAIAETGGEGYGYTF | TGTGCCATCGCGGAGACAGGGGGCGAGGGCTATGGCTACACCTTC
TRBJ1-1 | TRBD1 | TRBV4-2 | . | CASSHDRGQSEAFF | TGTGCCAGCAGCCATGACAGGGGGCAAAGTGAAGCTTTCTTT
TRBJ2-2 | . | TRBV5-1 | once | CASSLEGVNTGELFF | TGCGCCAGCAGCTTGGAGGGGGTGAACACCGGGGAGCTGTTTTTT
TRBJ1-5 | . | TRBV19 | once | CASSIPWRGRGQPQHF | TGTGCCAGTAGTATTCCCTGGAGGGGCCGGGGACAGCCCCAGCATTTT
TRBJ1-2 | . | TRBV10-3 | . | CAISEEGSNYGYTF | TGTGCCATCAGTGAAGAGGGATCTAACTATGGCTACACCTTC
TRBJ1-2 | . | TRBV28 | . | CATTVPSPNYGYTF | TGTGCCACGACAGTCCCCAGTCCTAACTATGGCTACACCTTC
TRBJ2-7 | . | TRBV5-1 | . | CASSLGYTSYEQYF | TGCGCCAGCAGCTTGGGGTACACCTCCTACGAGCAGTACTTC
TRBJ1-2 | TRBD1 | TRBV5-1 | once | CASSPGQEDGYTF | TGCGCCAGCAGCCCGGGACAGGAGGATGGCTACACCTTC
TRBJ1-2 | . | TRBV19 | . | CASSAQQDRNYGYTF | TGTGCCAGTAGTGCCCAGCAGGACAGAAACTATGGCTACACCTTC
TRBJ2-1 | . | TRBV19 | . | CASSIGGAGEQFF | TGTGCCAGTAGTATAGGCGGGGCGGGTGAGCAGTTCTTC
TRBJ1-6 | . | TRBV5-1 | once | CASSPTSSYNSPLHF | TGCGCCAGCAGCCCAACAAGCTCCTATAATTCACCCCTCCACTTT
TRBJ2-3 | . | TRBV4-1 | few | CASSQDTVLSDTQYF | TGCGCCAGCAGCCAAGATACGGTTCTTTCAGATACGCAGTATTTT
TRBJ1-2 | . | TRBV6-5 | . | CASSYATGYGYTF | TGTGCCAGCAGTTACGCGACAGGCTATGGCTACACCTTC
TRBJ2-2 | . | TRBV9 | . | CASSPRQGGTGELFF | TGTGCCAGCAGCCCGCGACAGGGAGGCACCGGGGAGCTGTTTTTT
TRBJ2-3 | TRBD2 | TRBV28 | . | CASSSPTGGTDTQYF | TGTGCCAGCAGTTCTCCCACGGGGGGAACAGATACGCAGTATTTT
TRBJ2-2 | TRBD2 | TRBV15 | once | CATSRVVSGGAGELFF | TGTGCCACCAGCAGAGTAGTTAGCGGGGGGGCCGGGGAGCTGTTTTTT
TRBJ1-5 | TRBD1 | TRBV6-1 | . | CASSEMGQGAYQPQHF | TGTGCCAGCAGTGAAATGGGACAGGGGGCTTATCAGCCCCAGCATTTT
TRBJ1-1 | . | TRBV14 | . | CASSQGYGNTEAFF | TGTGCCAGCAGCCAAGGGTACGGGAACACTGAAGCTTTCTTT
TRBJ1-5 | . | TRBV5-8 | . | CASSSQGTVLQPQHF | TGTGCCAGCAGCAGCCAGGGGACGGTTTTGCAGCCCCAGCATTTT
TRBJ2-1 | TRBD1 | TRBV28 | . | CASSFRTGSNEQFF | TGTGCCAGCAGTTTCCGGACAGGTTCTAATGAGCAGTTCTTC
TRBJ2-5 | TRBD1 | TRBV25-1 | . | CASSEWGDRGETQYF | TGTGCCAGCAGTGAATGGGGGGACAGGGGAGAGACCCAGTACTTC
TRBJ1-3 | . | TRBV5-5 | many | CASSFTGNTIYF | TGTGCCAGCAGCTTTACAGGAAACACCATATATTTT
TRBJ1-5 | TRBD1 | TRBV28 | . | CASNSGGQVNQPQHF | TGTGCCAGCAACTCAGGGGGCCAGGTCAATCAGCCCCAGCATTTT
TRBJ2-3 | TRBD2 | TRBV9 | . | CASSAQLAGGSDTQYF | TGTGCCAGCAGCGCCCAACTAGCGGGGGGTTCAGATACGCAGTATTTT
TRBJ1-1 | . | TRBV18 | few | CASSPTQGFNTEAFF | TGTGCCAGCTCACCGACGCAGGGTTTTAACACTGAAGCTTTCTTT
TRBJ1-1 | . | TRBV2 | few | CASTEIQGPTEAFF | TGTGCCAGCACCGAGATACAGGGCCCCACTGAAGCTTTCTTT
TRBJ1-1 | . | TRBV6-1 | . | CASSEDVGGNTEAFF | TGTGCCAGCAGTGAAGACGTCGGCGGGAACACTGAAGCTTTCTTT
TRBJ1-5 | . | TRBV19 | . | CASSVGFQPQHF | TGTGCCAGTAGTGTTGGCTTTCAGCCCCAGCATTTT
TRBJ2-1 | TRBD1 | TRBV18 | . | CASSRRDRDEQFF | TGTGCCAGCTCACGCCGGGACAGGGACGAGCAGTTCTTC
TRBJ2-7 | . | TRBV5-1 | . | CASSAGLGEQYF | TGCGCCAGCAGCGCCGGACTTGGCGAGCAGTACTTC
TRBJ1-2 | . | TRBV7-9 | . | CASSSPTTGFEGYTF | TGTGCCAGCAGCTCCCCTACCACAGGGTTTGAAGGCTACACCTTC
TRBJ1-3 | TRBD1 | TRBV18 | . | CASSPSGQVLSGNTIYF | TGTGCCAGCTCACCATCGGGACAGGTTCTCTCTGGAAACACCATATATTTT
TRBJ2-1 | TRBD1 | TRBV5-6 | few | CASSLGTGGGYNEQFF | TGTGCCAGCAGCTTGGGAACAGGGGGCGGCTACAATGAGCAGTTCTTC
TRBJ1-5 | TRBD1 | TRBV9 | few | CASSPQGAWNQPQHF | TGTGCCAGCAGCCCTCAGGGGGCCTGGAATCAGCCCCAGCATTTT
TRBJ2-3 | TRBD2 | TRBV5-4 | . | CASSPLAGGPSTQYF | TGTGCCAGCAGCCCATTAGCGGGGGGGCCATCTACGCAGTATTTT